Sequencing of this T cell receptor (beta chain) was carried out in a study of T cell clones after liver transplantation. Study-wide context: TCRbeta sequencing after a pre-transplant mixed lymphocyte reaction identified graft-donor-reactive clones, later tracked in post-transplant blood. Tolerance: complete withdrawal held at least one year, liver enzymes staying within twice normal.

TCRdb's table, derived via immunoSEQ multiplex PCR, lists solely in-frame clones and lacks some. Of roughly 57,000 clones listed, over 55% were seen once; the top ten hold approximately 16%. This clone was seen just once. This receptor was identified in a human donor who received a liver transplant. Sequencing used CD4+ T cells from blood, obtained before liver transplant.

CDR3 bases: TGTGCCAGTAGTATCACCCAGGGGGCTGGTGGCTACACCTTC. Translating gives CASSITQGAGGYTF. This sequence joins TRBV19 and TRBJ1-2; 8 bases agree with TRBD1. Germline assignment: CDR1 LNHDA and CDR2 SQIVND (reference sequence). Trimming removed 3 bases from V and 7 bases from J; junction bases left unmatched: 7. The CDR3 spans 14 residues.